In this sample, the clone carrying this TCR beta chain turned up a few times. The CDR3 is 12 amino acids. V lost 6 bases and J 8 bases, leaving 13 bases between the germline ends. Produced via immunoSEQ multiplex PCR; TCRdb's table is partial and in-frame only. The sample has almost 400,000 clones, roughly 90% seen once; the top ten hold 1.7%. The data originate from a study of blood T cell repertoires in COVID-19. Background on the study: Specimens from acute and convalescent COVID-19 originated in the United States, Italy and Spain.

The chain couples TRBV12-3 or TRBV12-4 to TRBJ1-2, with D unclear. The sample was PBMCs or T cells enriched from blood (not recorded which). The source of this sequence is a woman in her twenties or thirties who had recovered from COVID-19. CDR3 nucleotide sequence: TGTGCCAGCAGCCCCACCGCGTTGGGCTACACCTTC. Protein: CASSPTALGYTF.